What follows describes a single TCR beta chain. The antigen is unknown. This sample stems from a study of post-analysis software for immune sequencing data. Study in general: Relapsing-remitting, secondary progressive and progressive-relapsing courses of multiple sclerosis were included. Study-wide findings and caveats: Compared with controls, patients had more of about 5 TRBV segments, including TRBV5-6, TRBV5-1 and TRBV20-1.

Unique molecular identifiers were built into the TCR beta cDNA libraries. Yield was 450,000 to 650,000 cDNA molecules from around 1 to 9.1 million T cells. TCRdb recomputed calls from the PCR reads with MiXCR, one row per CDR3 protein. The table shows fewer than 600,000 distinct CDR3 sequences, with around 40% occurring only once. The CDR3 extends over 11 amino acids. Germline CDR1 and CDR2: MGHDK and SYGVNS. V was trimmed by 3 bases and J by 11 bases, leaving 10 bases between them. The V call is TRBV25-1, the J call TRBJ1-1; no firm D call. Sequenced: blood. The source of this sequence is a girl aged 10 to 17 with multiple sclerosis. Written as DNA, the CDR3 is TGTGCCAGCAGTGACGGAATCTACGCTTTCTTT. Protein: CASSDGIYAFF.